This TCR beta chain was identified during a study of radiotherapy plus CTLA-4 blockade in lung cancer. Study findings and constraints: With interferon-beta, early dynamics of blood T cell clones were reported to best predict response.

Germline CDR1 ENHRY, CDR2 SYGVKD. The CDR3 is made up of 16 amino acids. V dropped 0 bases and J dropped 5 bases, with 14 bases sitting between them. Focal radiation plus CTLA-4 blockade with ipilimumab was administered to patients who had chemo-refractory metastatic non-small-cell lung cancer. Only in-frame clones appear in the TCRdb table, and some are missing; sequencing was by immunoSEQ multiplex PCR. The top ten hold nearly 5% of the sample, which has around 91,000 clones, almost 90% seen once. Worth noting for this clone: Its antigen is still unknown.

This receptor was taken from a human donor with non-small cell lung cancer that progressed on radiotherapy plus ipilimumab. This sequence joins TRBV10-3 and TRBJ2-1; D is perhaps TRBD1 or TRBD2 (5 bases each). Sequenced here: peripheral blood, sampled from a patient treated with radiotherapy plus ipilimumab. The CDR3 coding sequence is TGTGCCATCAGTGAGTCTTACCAGGGAGAAGACAATGAGCAGTTCTTC. Its protein product is CAISESYQGEDNEQFF.